This note documents a single T cell receptor beta chain sequence. Trimming removed 3 bases at V and 1 base at J, with 15 bases between. The CDR3 covers 16 residues. The germline CDR1 and CDR2 sequences are SGDLS and YYNGEE. The sample belongs to a study of T cell changes during pregnancy in multiple sclerosis. Only in-frame clones appear in the TCRdb table, and some are missing; sequencing was by immunoSEQ multiplex PCR. This sample carries 57,000 or so clones, roughly 87% of them seen once, and the ten largest clones take more than 1.5%. The clonotype comes from a female donor with multiple sclerosis, enrolled in a pregnancy study. The J gene is TRBJ2-3, the V gene TRBV9; weak D call: TRBD2 (6 bases). Material: peripheral blood, obtained in the first trimester of pregnancy. DNA for the CDR3: TGTGCCAGCAGCGGTCTCGGGGGTACTGGCACAGATACGCAGTATTTT. Its translation: CASSGLGGTGTDTQYF.